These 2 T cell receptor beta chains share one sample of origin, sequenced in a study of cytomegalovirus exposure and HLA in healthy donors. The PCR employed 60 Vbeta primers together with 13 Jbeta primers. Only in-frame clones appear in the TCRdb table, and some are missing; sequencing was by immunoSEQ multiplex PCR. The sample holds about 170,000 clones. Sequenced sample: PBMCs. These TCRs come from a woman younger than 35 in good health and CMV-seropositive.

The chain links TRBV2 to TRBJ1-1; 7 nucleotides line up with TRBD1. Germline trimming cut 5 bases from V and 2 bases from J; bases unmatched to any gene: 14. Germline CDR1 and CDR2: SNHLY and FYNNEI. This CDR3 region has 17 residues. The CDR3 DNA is TGTGCCAGCAGTTCCTTTCCCCCGGGACAGACAAACACTGAAGCTTTCTTT. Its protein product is CASSSFPPGQTNTEAFF.

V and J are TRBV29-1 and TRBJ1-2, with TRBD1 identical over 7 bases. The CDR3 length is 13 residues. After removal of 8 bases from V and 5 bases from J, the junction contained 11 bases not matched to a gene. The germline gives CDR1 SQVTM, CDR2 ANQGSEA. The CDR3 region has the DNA TGCAGCCACGGGGAGGCAGGGGGATATGGCTACACCTTC. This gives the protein CSHGEAGGYGYTF. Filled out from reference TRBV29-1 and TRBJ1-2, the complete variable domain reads SAVISQKPSRDICQRGTSLTIQCQVDSQVTMMFWYRQQPGQSLTLIATANQGSEATYESGFVIDKFPISRPNLTFSTLTVSNMSPEDSSIYLCSHGEAGGYGYTFGSGTRLTVV.